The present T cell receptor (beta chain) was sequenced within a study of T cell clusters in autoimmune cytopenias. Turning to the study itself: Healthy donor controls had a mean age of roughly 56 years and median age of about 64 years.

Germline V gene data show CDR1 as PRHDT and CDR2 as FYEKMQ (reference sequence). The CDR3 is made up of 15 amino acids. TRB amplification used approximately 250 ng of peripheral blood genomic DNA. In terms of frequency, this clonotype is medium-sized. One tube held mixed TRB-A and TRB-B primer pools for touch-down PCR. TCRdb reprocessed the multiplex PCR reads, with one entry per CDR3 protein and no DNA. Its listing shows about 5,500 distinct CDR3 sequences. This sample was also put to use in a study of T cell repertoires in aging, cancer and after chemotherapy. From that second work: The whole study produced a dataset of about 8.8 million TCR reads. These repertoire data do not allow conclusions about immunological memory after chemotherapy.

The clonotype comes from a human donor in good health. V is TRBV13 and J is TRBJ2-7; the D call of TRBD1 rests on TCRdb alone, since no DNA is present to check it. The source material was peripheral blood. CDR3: CASSTSGTGGTGQYF.